The T cell receptor beta chain under discussion was sequenced for a study of read filtering for tumor transcriptome and immune sequencing. Findings of the study overall: The sorted CD138-negative fraction was a mixed bone marrow immune population, not purified T cells.

Germline V gives CDR1 DFQATT, CDR2 SNEGSKA (reference sequence). The CDR3 loop spans 13 amino acids. Between the trimmed V and J ends, which lost 1 base and 1 base, there was a span of 7 bases. This clonotype was counted many times. Its cognate antigen is unknown. This library used around 0.4 ug RNA and molecular barcoded adaptors spanning alpha/delta and beta/gamma chains. TCRdb called the reads again in MiXCR, with one record for every CDR3 protein. The data show 55,000 to 60,000 distinct CDR3 sequences, 9% to 15% seen once. The receptor was isolated from a donor aged 40 or over with multiple myeloma. Material: a population of CD138-negative cells sorted from bone marrow. V and J are TRBV20-1 and TRBJ1-1; D gene unclear. The CDR3 region is CSARVPENTEAFF. CDR3 DNA: TGCAGTGCTAGAGTCCCGGAGAACACTGAAGCTTTCTTT.